Following are 3 T cell receptor beta chains from one sample sequenced in a study of identical twins. TCRdb itself ran the 5' RACE reads through MiXCR, one entry per CDR3 protein. The sample lists nearly 250,000 distinct CDR3 sequences, approximately 7% occurring once. This sample also appeared in a second study, on yellow fever vaccine responses in identical twins.

Sequencing was performed on memory (CD45RO+) T cells sorted from blood. The receptors shown here come from a woman aged 18-30 years in good health.

This clonotype appeared many times. The chain is built from TRBV20-1 and TRBJ1-6; a possible D gene is TRBD1 (5 bases). The CDR3 runs to 18 residues. Between the trimmed V and J ends, which lost 2 bases and 0 bases, there was a span of 17 bases. Germline V gene sequence: CDR1 DFQATT, CDR2 SNEGSKA (reference sequence). This CDR3 reads CSARIPSRASSYNSPLHF. In nucleotides, the CDR3 is TGCAGTGCTAGAATCCCCAGCAGGGCGAGCTCCTATAATTCACCCCTCCACTTT.

The CDR3 coding sequence is TGTGCCAGCAGCCAAGCCCGAGGAGAAGCTTTCTTT. Amino acid sequence: CASSQARGEAFF. V gene TRBV3-1 combines with J gene TRBJ1-1; D is unresolved. The germline V gene has CDR1 LGHDT and CDR2 YNNKEL (reference sequence). CDR3 length: 12 amino acids. V dropped 1 base and J dropped 8 bases, with 8 bases sitting between them.

This chain connects TRBV10-3 to TRBJ2-3, with 10 bases identical to TRBD2. The length of the CDR3 is 13 residues. CDR1 and CDR2 from the germline V gene are ENHRY and SYGVKD. After removal of 4 bases from V and 5 bases from J, the junction contained 0 bases not matched to a gene. Here the CDR3 reads CAISGTSGDTQYF. In nucleotides, the CDR3 is TGTGCCATCAGTGGGACTAGCGGAGATACGCAGTATTTT.